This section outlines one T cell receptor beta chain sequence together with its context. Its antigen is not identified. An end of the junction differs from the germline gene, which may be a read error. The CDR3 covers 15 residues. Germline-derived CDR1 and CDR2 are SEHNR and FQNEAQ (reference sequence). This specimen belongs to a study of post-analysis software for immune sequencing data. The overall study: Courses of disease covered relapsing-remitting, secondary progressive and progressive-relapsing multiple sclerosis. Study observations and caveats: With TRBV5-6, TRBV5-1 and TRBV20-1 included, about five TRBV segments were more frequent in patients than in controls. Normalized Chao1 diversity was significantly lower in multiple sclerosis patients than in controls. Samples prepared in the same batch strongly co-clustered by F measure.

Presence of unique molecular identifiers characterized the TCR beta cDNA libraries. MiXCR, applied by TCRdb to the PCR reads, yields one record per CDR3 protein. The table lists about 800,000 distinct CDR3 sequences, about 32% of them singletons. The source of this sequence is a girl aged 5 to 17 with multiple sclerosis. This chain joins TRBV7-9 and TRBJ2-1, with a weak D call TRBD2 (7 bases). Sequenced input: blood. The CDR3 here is CASSKGGGIYHEQFF. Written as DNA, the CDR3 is TGTGCCAGCTCAAAGGGGGGGGGGATCTACCATGAGCAGTTCTTC.